The subject of this entry is one T cell receptor (beta chain). This clonotype was seen only a few times. Its target antigen remains unknown. No clone much larger than this one lies a single base away; base qualities are absent. This specimen comes from a study of blood T cells in healthy people across ages (dated by TCRdb to between 2014 and 2017). About the investigation overall: In model experiments, template switching captured roughly one uniquely barcoded TCR beta cDNA molecule for every two T cells. To track age-related changes in TCR beta repertoire diversity, the study relied on deep sequencing normalized with unique cDNA molecular identifiers. To avoid experimental bias, donors of different ages were spread randomly across the sequencing lanes. The donors were divided into four age groups: young (average around 17 years), middle-aged (around 41), aged (approximately 62) and long-lived (82). Two additional independent replicas of 1 million unique cDNA reads from the same blood draw were analyzed for two donors (one aged 18 to 30 and one aged 80 or older). Results and caveats for the whole study, not just this receptor: Because profiling used bulk unsorted PBMCs, naive and antigen-experienced compartments could not be compared conclusively. As age increased, observed TCR beta diversity per million T cells dropped in a roughly linear way, and a significant reduction was already evident by age 40. Because the CMV infection status of the donors was unknown, age-related changes in expanded clonotypes may potentially have been confounded. Total diversity estimates from one million sequenced T cells were considered lower bounds and underestimates. The long-lived group showed more naive CD4+ T cells, fewer expanded clones and increased TCR diversity than the aged group, suggesting age selection. The percentage of naive T cells measured by flow cytometry correlated strongly with observed TCR beta diversity.

As encoded in the germline V gene, CDR1 is MDHEN while CDR2 is SYDVKM. The junction shows trimming of 5 bases on V and 6 bases on J, plus 17 bases between the germline ends. Including cysteine and phenylalanine, the CDR3 has 14 amino acids. CDR3 DNA only is kept here, 42 bases in frame from base 1. The approximately 39 donors, aged 6 to 90 years, were systemically healthy Caucasian individuals from Russia. Roughly 11 milliliters of peripheral blood were drawn from each donor into EDTA-treated Vacutainer tubes. PBMCs were isolated by Ficoll-Paque density-gradient centrifugation, with at least 6 million obtained per sample. Trizol reagent was used to extract total RNA from PBMCs, with at least 5 micrograms per sample. For every donor, flow cytometry on a PBMC aliquot measured the percentage of naive CD45RAhigh/CD27high T cells. The library was made by 5' RACE. Sequenced on an Illumina HiSeq 2500. The second PCR ran for roughly 7 to 12 cycles and used a J-beta primer mix along with a sample-barcoded 5' primer. Each TCR beta cDNA molecule received a unique molecular identifier from a template-switch 5' adaptor carrying 12 random nucleotides. Each sample yielded at least 2.5 million CDR3-containing paired-end reads. The Mint cDNA synthesis kit, primed by a TRBC-specific oligonucleotide, was used to synthesize first-strand cDNA from all RNA. All cDNA was treated with uracil-DNA glycosylase and then went through a first 18-cycle PCR with the universal primers M1SS and BC2_uni_R. For the original study's pipeline: For normalization, 1 million high-quality reads, each with a distinct molecular identifier, were randomly selected from each sample. Instead of being binned into consensus sequences, reads with shared molecular identifiers were discarded. MiTCR, run with a Q25 quality threshold and the strictest error-elimination algorithm, handled CDR3 identification, clonotype clustering and error correction. A nonparametric unseen species model using Euler transformation provided a lower-bound estimate of total TCR beta diversity. TCRdb applied fastp at Q25 and MiXCR to the public reads, then kept only in-frame beta chains. Every CDR3 protein is listed once, alongside the most common genes and DNA of its rows. The V and J calls come from TCRdb's annotation, not from the publication. The sample profile shows hundreds of thousands of distinct CDR3 sequences; about 47% of them were found once. The leading ten clones occupy about a sixth of the sample.

The TCR sequence derives from a man older than 75 in good health. The specimen was blood. The chain was built from TRBV28 and TRBJ2-7; TRBD2 could be the D gene, as 5 bases match. The CDR3 reads CASSRPAPRGEQYF. The bases are TGTGCCAGCAGTCGACCGGCCCCACGGGGCGAGCAGTACTTC.